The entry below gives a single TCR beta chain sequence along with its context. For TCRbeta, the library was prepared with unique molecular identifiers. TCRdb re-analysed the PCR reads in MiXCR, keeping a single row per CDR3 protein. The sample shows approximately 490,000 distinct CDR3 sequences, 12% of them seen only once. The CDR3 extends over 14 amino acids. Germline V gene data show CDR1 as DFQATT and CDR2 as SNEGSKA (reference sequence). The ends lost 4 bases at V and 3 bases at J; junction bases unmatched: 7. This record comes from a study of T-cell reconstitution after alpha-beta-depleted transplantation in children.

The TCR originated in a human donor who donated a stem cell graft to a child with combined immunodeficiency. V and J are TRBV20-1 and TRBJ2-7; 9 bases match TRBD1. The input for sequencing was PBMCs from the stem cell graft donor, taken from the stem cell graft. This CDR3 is CSATHRDRDYEQYF. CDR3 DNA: TGCAGTGCTACCCACCGGGACAGGGACTACGAGCAGTACTTC.